This T cell receptor (beta chain) stems from a study of T-cell reconstitution after alpha-beta-depleted transplantation in children. Study-wide points: Among T cells one year after transplant, newly produced cells accounted for most counts and diversity. There were some patients whose high TCRbeta diversity at day 60 came from surviving recipient T cells and thymic progenitors. Alpha-beta T cells about two months after transplant reportedly derived from several hundred expanded graft clones.

With respect to this clonotype: The antigen is undetermined.

Looked up from germline, CDR1 is SGHAT and CDR2 is FQNNGV. With V trimmed by 2 bases and J by 8 bases, 12 bases remained unmatched. The CDR3 has 16 residues. Molecular barcoding with unique molecular identifiers was used for the TCRbeta library. TCRdb recomputed calls from the PCR reads with MiXCR, one row per CDR3 protein. The data show roughly 310,000 distinct CDR3 sequences, roughly 21% seen once. The receptor's source is a male patient younger than 18 who had a stem cell transplant for acute lymphoblastic leukemia, so the T cells may come from the graft donor. Sequences were derived from PBMCs, mostly from graft donor cells, sampled 180 days after TCRalphabeta/CD19-depleted stem cell transplant. The chain links TRBV11-2 to TRBJ2-3; 8 bases are a match to TRBD2. The CDR3 region has the DNA TGTGCCAGCAGCTTATTTCTAGCGGGCAAAGGCGGTACGCAGTATTTT. Translating it yields CASSLFLAGKGGTQYF.